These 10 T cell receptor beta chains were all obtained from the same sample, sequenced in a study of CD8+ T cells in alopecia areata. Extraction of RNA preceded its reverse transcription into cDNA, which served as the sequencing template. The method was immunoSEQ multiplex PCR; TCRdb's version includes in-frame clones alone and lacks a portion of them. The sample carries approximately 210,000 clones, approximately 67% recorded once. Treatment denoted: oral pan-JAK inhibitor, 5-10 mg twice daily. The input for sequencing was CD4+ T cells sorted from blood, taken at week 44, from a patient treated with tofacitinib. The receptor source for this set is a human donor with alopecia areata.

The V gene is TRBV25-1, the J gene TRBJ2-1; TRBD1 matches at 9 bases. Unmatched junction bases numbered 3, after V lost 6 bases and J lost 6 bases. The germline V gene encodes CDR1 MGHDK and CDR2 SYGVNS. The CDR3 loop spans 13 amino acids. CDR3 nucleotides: TGTGCCAGCAGCCGGACAGGGGTCAATGAGCAGTTCTTC. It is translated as CASSRTGVNEQFF.

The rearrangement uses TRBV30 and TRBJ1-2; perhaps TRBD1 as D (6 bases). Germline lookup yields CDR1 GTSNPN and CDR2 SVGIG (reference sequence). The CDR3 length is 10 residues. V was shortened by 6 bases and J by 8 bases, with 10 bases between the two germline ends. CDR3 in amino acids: CACWGAGYTF. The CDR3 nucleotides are TGTGCCTGTTGGGGGGCGGGCTACACCTTC. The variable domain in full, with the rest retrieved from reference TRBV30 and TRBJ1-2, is SQTIHQWPATLVQPVGSPLSLECTVEGTSNPNLYWYRQAAGRGLQLLFYSVGIGQISSEVPQNLSASRPQDRQFILSSKKLLLSDSGFYLCACWGAGYTFGSGTRLTVV.

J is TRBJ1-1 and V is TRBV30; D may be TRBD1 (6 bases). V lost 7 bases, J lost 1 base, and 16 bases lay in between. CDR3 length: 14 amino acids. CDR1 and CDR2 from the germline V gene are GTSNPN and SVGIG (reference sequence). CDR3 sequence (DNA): TGTGCCTTAACTCCCGGGACACGGAACACTGAAGCTTTCTTT. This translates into CALTPGTRNTEAFF. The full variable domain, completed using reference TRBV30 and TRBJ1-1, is SQTIHQWPATLVQPVGSPLSLECTVEGTSNPNLYWYRQAAGRGLQLLFYSVGIGQISSEVPQNLSASRPQDRQFILSSKKLLLSDSGFYLCALTPGTRNTEAFFGQGTRLTVV.

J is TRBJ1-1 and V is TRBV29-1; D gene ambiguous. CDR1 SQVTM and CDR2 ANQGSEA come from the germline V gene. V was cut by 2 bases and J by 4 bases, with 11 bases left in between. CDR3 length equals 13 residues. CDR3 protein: CSVERPYSTEAFF. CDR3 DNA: TGCAGCGTTGAAAGACCCTATAGCACTGAAGCTTTCTTT.

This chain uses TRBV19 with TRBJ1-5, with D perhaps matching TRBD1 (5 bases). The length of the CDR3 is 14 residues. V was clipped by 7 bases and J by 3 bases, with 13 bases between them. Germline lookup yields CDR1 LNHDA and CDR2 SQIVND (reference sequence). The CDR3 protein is CASIGEEVNQPQHF. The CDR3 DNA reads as TGTGCCAGTATAGGGGAGGAGGTCAATCAGCCCCAGCATTTT.

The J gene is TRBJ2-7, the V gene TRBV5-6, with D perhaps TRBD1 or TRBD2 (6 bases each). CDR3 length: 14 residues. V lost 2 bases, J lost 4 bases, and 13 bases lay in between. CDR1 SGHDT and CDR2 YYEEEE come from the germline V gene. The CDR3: CASSFGGQPYEQYF. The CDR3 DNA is TGTGCCAGCAGCTTCGGGGGACAACCATACGAGCAGTACTTC.

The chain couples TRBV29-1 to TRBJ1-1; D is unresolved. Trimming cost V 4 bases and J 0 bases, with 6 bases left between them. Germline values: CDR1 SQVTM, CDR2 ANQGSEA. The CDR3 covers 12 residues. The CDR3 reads CSVGGVNTEAFF. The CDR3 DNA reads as TGCAGCGTTGGGGGAGTGAACACTGAAGCTTTCTTT.

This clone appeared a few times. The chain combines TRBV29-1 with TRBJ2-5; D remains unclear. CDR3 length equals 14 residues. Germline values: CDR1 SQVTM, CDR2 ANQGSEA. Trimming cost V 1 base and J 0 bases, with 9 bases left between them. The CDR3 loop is CSVEGRVYQETQYF. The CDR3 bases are TGCAGCGTTGAAGGGCGAGTCTACCAAGAGACCCAGTACTTC.

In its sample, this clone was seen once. Written as DNA, the CDR3 is TGTGCCAGCAGTGAATCCCCCTGGGGGACTGAAGCTTTCTTT. Its protein is CASSESPWGTEAFF. The gene calls are TRBV25-1 and TRBJ1-1, with D perhaps matching TRBD1 (5 bases). Germline assignment: CDR1 MGHDK and CDR2 SYGVNS. The germline V and J ends were trimmed by 1 base and 5 bases, with 11 bases remaining between them. The CDR3 contains 14 residues.

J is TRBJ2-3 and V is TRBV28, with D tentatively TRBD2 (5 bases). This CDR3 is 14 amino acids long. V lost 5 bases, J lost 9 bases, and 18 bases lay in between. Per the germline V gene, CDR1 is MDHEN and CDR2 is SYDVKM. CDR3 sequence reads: CASSPLGSLPTQYF. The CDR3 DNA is TGTGCCAGCAGTCCCCTGGGGAGCCTCCCAACGCAGTATTTT. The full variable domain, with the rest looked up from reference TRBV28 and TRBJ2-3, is DVKVTQSSRYLVKRTGEKVFLECVQDMDHENMFWYRQDPGLGLRLIYFSYDVKMKEKGDIPEGYSVSREKKERFSLILESASTNQTSMYLCASSPLGSLPTQYFGPGTRLTVL.